This T cell receptor beta chain was recovered during a study of blood T cell repertoires in COVID-19. Whole-study context: Spain, Italy and the United States supplied samples that represented acute and convalescent COVID-19. PBMCs, B-cell-depleted T cells, or T cells were the source of the cDNA or gDNA that made up the material.

CDR1 and CDR2 (germline): MNHEY, SVGAGI. Trimming at V came to 7 bases and at J to 2 bases, leaving 6 bases not matched to a gene. The CDR3 sequence is 14 residues long. The authors' processing: Nucleated cell number was recorded as an estimate derived from reference gene primer amplification. TCRdb's table, derived via immunoSEQ multiplex PCR, lists solely in-frame clones and lacks some. V, J and clone size derive from that table, while D and trimming were established from the DNA sequence. Among approximately 190,000 clones listed, roughly nine tenths were seen once. The sequence came from a man in his 60s with active or convalescent COVID-19. This chain connects TRBV6-5 to TRBJ2-7; 9 bases align to TRBD1. The sample consisted of peripheral blood. In DNA form, the CDR3 reads TGTGCCAGCATGGAGGACAGGGGAACCTACGAGCAGTACTTC. This gives the protein CASMEDRGTYEQYF.